The entry below gives a single T cell receptor (beta chain) sequence along with its context. Data came from immunoSEQ multiplex PCR; TCRdb stores just in-frame clones and leaves some out. The sample yields about 97,000 clones, around nine tenths seen once. The sample is drawn from a study of control samples from healthy donors and cancer patients. The CDR3 contains 14 residues. Trimming pared 1 base from V and 5 bases from J, leaving 12 bases between. Per the germline V gene, CDR1 is SGDLS and CDR2 is YYNGEE. Sequenced material: blood. This clonotype was obtained from a man aged 25-40 years in good health. The genes are TRBV9 and TRBJ1-1; D ambiguous. The CDR3, as DNA: TGTGCCAGCAGCGTAAAAGAGGGAGGGACTGAAGCTTTCTTT. Protein: CASSVKEGGTEAFF.